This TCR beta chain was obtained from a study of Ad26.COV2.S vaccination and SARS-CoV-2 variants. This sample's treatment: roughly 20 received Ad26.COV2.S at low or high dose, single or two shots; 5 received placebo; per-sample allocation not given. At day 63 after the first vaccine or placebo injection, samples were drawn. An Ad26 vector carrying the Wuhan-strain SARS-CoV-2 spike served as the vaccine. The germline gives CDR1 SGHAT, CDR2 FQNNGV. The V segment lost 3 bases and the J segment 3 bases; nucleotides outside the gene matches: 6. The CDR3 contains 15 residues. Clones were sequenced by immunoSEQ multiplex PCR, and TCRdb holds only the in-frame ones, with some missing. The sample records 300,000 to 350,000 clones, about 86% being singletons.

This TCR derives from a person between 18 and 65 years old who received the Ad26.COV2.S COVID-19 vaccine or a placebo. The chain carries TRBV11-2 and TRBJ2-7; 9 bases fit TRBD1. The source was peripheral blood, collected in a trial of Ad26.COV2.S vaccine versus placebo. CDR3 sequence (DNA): TGTGCCAGCAGCTTGGAGAGGACAGGGGTCTACGAGCAGTACTTC. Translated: CASSLERTGVYEQYF.